The entry below describes one TCR beta chain. It lacks a known antigen. Base-call qualities are not available, and no considerably larger clone is one nucleotide away. Taken from the germline V gene (reference sequence), the CDR1 and CDR2 loops are GTSNPN and SVGIG. There are 14 amino acids in the CDR3, from cysteine to phenylalanine inclusive. This entry keeps only the CDR3 DNA: 42 bases, framed from base 1. Relative to germline, V is 4 bases shorter and J is 6 bases shorter, with 13 bases between their ends. This sample stems from a study of Siglec-9 on CD8 T cells in melanoma (dated by TCRdb to about 2019). As for the study more broadly: The study examined the expression of Siglec-9 on CD8+ T cells and how Siglec-9 regulates T cells within the melanoma tumor microenvironment.

The method behind the library was the immunoSEQ multiplex PCR assay. This is the immuneACCESS table as TCRdb keeps it, with only in-frame sequences that have V and J called. A part of the clones is gone; compared with another copy, unresolved V genes explain less than half, and the rest is unexplained. The sample has tens of thousands of clones on record, 80% of them singletons. Approximately 6% of the sample lies in the top ten. Findings and caveats that apply to the study as a whole: An effector memory CD8+ T-cell subset that appeared to accumulate within melanoma tumors was reported to be marked and regulated by Siglec-9.

The sequenced sample was Siglec-9- CD8+ T cells sorted from blood. The intended sense of this specimen's cell subset or site label: CD8 T cells lacking Siglec-9. This sequence uses TRBV30 and TRBJ1-6, with the D gene not clear enough to name. The origin of this receptor is a human donor in good health. Here the CDR3 is given as CAWNGARSNSPLHF. The DNA sequence is given as TGTGCCTGGAACGGAGCCAGGTCTAATTCACCCCTCCACTTT.